A single sample gave rise to the 18 T cell receptor beta chains below, sequenced in a study of T-cell memory formation after mild COVID-19. Using its own MiXCR run on the 5' RACE reads, TCRdb lists one record per CDR3 protein. The data show 360,000 or so distinct CDR3 sequences, over 25% seen once. The sample comprised PBMCs or a T cell subset sorted from them (not recorded which). The receptors stem from an adult woman who had mild COVID-19 (a few samples of this study predate the infection). Cell type and time point are not known.

This chain connects TRBV4-3 to TRBJ1-1, with D unclear. CDR3 length equals 16 residues. V was shortened by 0 bases and J by 0 bases, with 11 bases between the two germline ends. CDR1 LGHNA and CDR2 YSLEER come from the germline V gene. CDR3 sequence reads: CASSQDGPSMNTEAFF. The CDR3 DNA reads as TGCGCCAGCAGCCAAGATGGCCCTTCGATGAACACTGAAGCTTTCTTT.

This clonotype has more than one count but fewer than ten. The chain links TRBV15 to TRBJ2-3, with D tentatively TRBD1 (6 bases). V was cut by 1 base and J by 5 bases, with 10 bases left in between. This CDR3 has 14 amino acids. The germline V gene encodes CDR1 LNHNV and CDR2 YYDKDF (reference sequence). The CDR3: CATSRATRGDTQYF. Here the CDR3 DNA reads TGTGCCACCAGCAGAGCTACCAGGGGAGATACGCAGTATTTT.

The V call is TRBV5-1, the J call TRBJ1-6; tentatively, D is TRBD1 (6 bases). The germline V gene encodes CDR1 SGHRS and CDR2 YFSETQ. This CDR3 is built from 16 residues. Trimming shortened V by 1 base and J by 7 bases, and 15 bases separated the two germline ends. CDR3 loop: CASSLSGTHENSPLHF. The CDR3 nucleotides read TGCGCCAGCAGCTTGTCCGGGACACACGAAAATTCACCCCTCCACTTT.

This clonotype was seen a handful of times. The CDR3 DNA is TGCAGTGCTAAGGGACAGGGGATAAGGGCCGGGGAGCTGTTTTTT. Amino acid sequence: CSAKGQGIRAGELFF. This sequence joins TRBV20-1 and TRBJ2-2, with 10 nucleotides matching TRBD1. Germline V gene lookup returns CDR1 DFQATT and CDR2 SNEGSKA (reference sequence). Losses at the gene ends were 4 bases for V and 6 bases for J; bases not matched to a gene: 8. There are 15 residues in the CDR3.

This clonotype was recorded a few times. The chain has TRBV20-1 and TRBJ2-3; a possible D gene is TRBD2 (5 bases). The CDR3 length is 15 residues. In germline, CDR1 is DFQATT, CDR2 SNEGSKA (reference sequence). V was cut by 4 bases and J by 1 base, with 15 bases left in between. The CDR3 DNA sequence: TGCAGTGCTACCACCCAGGAGGACCGCACAGATACGCAGTATTTT. It translates to CSATTQEDRTDTQYF.

The chain has TRBV3-1 and TRBJ2-1, with 8 bases fitting TRBD2. V gave up 1 base and J gave up 7 bases; unmatched junction bases: 3. The germline CDR1 and CDR2 sequences are LGHDT and YNNKEL (reference sequence). There are 14 residues in the CDR3. CDR3 sequence reads: CASSQVASGNEQFF. CDR3 nucleotide sequence: TGTGCCAGCAGCCAAGTCGCTAGCGGGAATGAGCAGTTCTTC.

The chain has TRBV19 and TRBJ1-1; the D gene is possibly TRBD1 (5 bases). The CDR3 covers 12 residues. The germline V gene encodes CDR1 LNHDA and CDR2 SQIVND (reference sequence). V was cut by 5 bases and J by 7 bases, with 11 bases left in between. Written as DNA, the CDR3 is TGTGCCAGTAGTCAAGCAGGGCATGAAGCTTTCTTT. Translated, it gives CASSQAGHEAFF.

This clonotype was observed a few times. This chain uses TRBV29-1 with TRBJ1-1; D is ambiguous. Germline lookup yields CDR1 SQVTM and CDR2 ANQGSEA. V lost 2 bases and J 0 bases, leaving 10 bases between the germline ends. The CDR3 spans 14 residues. The CDR3 sequence: CSVEHLTLNTEAFF. In DNA form, the CDR3 reads TGCAGCGTTGAACACCTTACTTTGAACACTGAAGCTTTCTTT.

J is TRBJ1-2 and V is TRBV3-1, with 7 positions matching TRBD1. Germline assignment: CDR1 LGHDT and CDR2 YNNKEL (reference sequence). V was clipped by 5 bases and J by 1 base; unmatched bases: 7. The CDR3 totals 15 residues. CDR3 DNA: TGTGCCAGCAGCGCAGGGGGGCCCCTTAACTATGGCTACACCTTC. Translation: CASSAGGPLNYGYTF.

This clonotype has more than one count but fewer than ten. CDR3 nucleotide sequence: TGTGCCAGCAGTCCAGGACTAGCGGGTATCCAAGAGACCCAGTACTTC. Translated, it gives CASSPGLAGIQETQYF. The rearrangement joins TRBV12-3 or TRBV12-4 to TRBJ2-5; TRBD2 aligns across 11 bases. The V and J ends lost 5 bases and 1 base, in that order; junction bases with no gene match: 6. The length of the CDR3 is 16 residues.

The chain joins TRBV29-1 to TRBJ2-7, with D perhaps given as TRBD1 or TRBD2 (6 bases each). This CDR3 has 12 residues. Germline V gene data show CDR1 as SQVTM and CDR2 as ANQGSEA. V was cut by 7 bases and J by 6 bases, with 16 bases left in between. CDR3 protein: CSAFGGMAEQYF. CDR3 nucleotides: TGCAGCGCATTCGGGGGCATGGCCGAGCAGTACTTC.

This clonotype was detected only a few times. CDR3: CASSITGGETQYF. In DNA form, the CDR3 reads TGTGCCAGCAGCATAACAGGAGGGGAGACCCAGTACTTC. V and J are TRBV7-9 and TRBJ2-5, with D possibly TRBD2 on 6 matching bases. The V gene lost 5 bases and the J gene lost 5 bases, with 12 bases spanning the gap. The germline V gene has CDR1 SEHNR and CDR2 FQNEAQ (reference sequence). The CDR3 length is 13 residues.

The genes are TRBV12-3 or TRBV12-4 and TRBJ2-7; 7 bases are a match to TRBD2. The trim removed 3 bases at V and 6 bases at J, leaving 8 bases unmatched. This CDR3 is built from 14 residues. CDR3 bases: TGTGCCAGCAGTTTTGGCATACCGGGGGGCGAGCAGTACTTC. Translation gives CASSFGIPGGEQYF.

The rearrangement joins TRBV29-1 to TRBJ2-5, with TRBD1 as a possible D gene (5 bases). The length of the CDR3 is 13 residues. From germline, CDR1 is SQVTM and CDR2 ANQGSEA. With 6 bases removed from V and 5 bases from J, the gap between germline ends came to 16 bases. CDR3 sequence: CSVFAGFGETQYF. CDR3 DNA: TGCAGCGTATTTGCAGGGTTTGGGGAGACCCAGTACTTC.

The gene calls are TRBV2 and TRBJ2-1, with D perhaps assigned TRBD1 or TRBD2 (5 bases each). This CDR3 is 13 amino acids long. Germline V gives CDR1 SNHLY, CDR2 FYNNEI. The ends were cut back, 7 bases at V and 4 bases at J, with 11 bases in the middle. The DNA of the CDR3 is TGTGCCAGCATCCCGGGACCGTACAATGAGCAGTTCTTC. Protein: CASIPGPYNEQFF.

The rearrangement uses TRBV27 and TRBJ2-2; tentatively, D is TRBD2 (6 bases). V dropped 4 bases and J dropped 1 base, with 10 bases sitting between them. This CDR3 spans 15 amino acids. In germline, CDR1 is MNHEY, CDR2 SMNVEV (reference sequence). In DNA form, the CDR3 reads TGTGCCAGCAGTTATAGCGGAGTGAACACCGGGGAGCTGTTTTTT. Translating gives CASSYSGVNTGELFF.

The V gene is TRBV2, the J gene TRBJ1-6; TRBD1 aligns across 7 bases. This CDR3 comprises 20 residues. V lost 6 bases, J lost 0 bases, and 17 bases stayed unmatched. CDR1 and CDR2 (germline): SNHLY, FYNNEI. CDR3 sequence: CASRLPGGTAVSSYNSPLHF. The CDR3, as DNA: TGTGCCAGCAGACTACCCGGAGGGACAGCTGTTAGCTCCTATAATTCACCCCTCCACTTT.

The chain links TRBV6-6 to TRBJ2-5; D is perhaps TRBD1 (6 bases). This CDR3 is built from 15 residues. Trimming stripped 1 base from V and 2 bases from J, with 11 bases between. Germline V CDR1 and CDR2: MNHNY, SVGAGI (reference sequence). In DNA, the CDR3 is TGTGCCAGCAGTTACTTGCCTGGACAGCAAGAGACCCAGTACTTC. Translation gives CASSYLPGQQETQYF.